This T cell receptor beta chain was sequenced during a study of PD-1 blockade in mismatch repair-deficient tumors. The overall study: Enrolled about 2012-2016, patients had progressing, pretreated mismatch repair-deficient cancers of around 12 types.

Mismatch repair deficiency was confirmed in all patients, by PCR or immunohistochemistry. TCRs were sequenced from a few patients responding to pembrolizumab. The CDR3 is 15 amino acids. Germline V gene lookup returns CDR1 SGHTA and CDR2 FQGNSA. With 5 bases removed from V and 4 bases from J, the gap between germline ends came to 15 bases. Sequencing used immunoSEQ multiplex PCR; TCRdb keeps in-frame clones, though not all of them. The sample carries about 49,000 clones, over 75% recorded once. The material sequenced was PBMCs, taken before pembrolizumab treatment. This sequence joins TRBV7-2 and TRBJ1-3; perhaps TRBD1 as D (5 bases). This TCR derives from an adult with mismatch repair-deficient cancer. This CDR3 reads CASSRDGLLGNTIYF. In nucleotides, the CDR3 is TGTGCCAGCAGCCGGGACGGCCTTCTGGGAAACACCATATATTTT.